These T cell receptor beta chains were read from a single sample in a study of PD-1 blockade in classical Hodgkin lymphoma. Clones were read by immunoSEQ multiplex PCR, and TCRdb kept only the in-frame ones, dropping some. The sample carries approximately 29,000 clones, more than 60% recorded once. The sequencing here drew on CD4+ T cells from blood, taken before the fourth cycle of nivolumab. The receptor set was obtained from a human donor with classical Hodgkin lymphoma. The conserved cysteine and the conserved F or W are not part of the CDR3 here. Some rows mark clone size as missing; the rest say once, few, many or name a class of expanded clone.

j_call clone_size v_call cdr3_aa
TRBJ1-6 - TRBV10-3 AIRAGTFNSPLH
TRBJ1-5 few TRBV2 ASSEAELQPQH
TRBJ2-6 - TRBV7-2 ASSQTGGAGANVLT
TRBJ1-1 - TRBV5-5 ASSTTGNTEAF
TRBJ1-3 - TRBV2 ASSGGGAGNTIY
TRBJ2-2 - TRBV4-2 ASSALEFTGELF
TRBJ1-2 once TRBV10-3 AISHSSDYGYT
TRBJ1-2 - TRBV7-9 ASSPAIGDGYT
TRBJ1-2 - TRBV5-4 ATGVEPQNYGYT
TRBJ1-5 - TRBV6-6 ASSYPETGTQH
TRBJ2-4 - TRBV7-2 ASSLARGHANIQY
TRBJ1-4 once TRBV7-9 ASSLGGVTAQLNEKLF
TRBJ1-1 - TRBV4-2 ASSQEGMNTEAF
TRBJ1-5 - TRBV30 AWRGQGTHQPQH
TRBJ2-1 - TRBV6-6 ASRNEAGPSYNEQF
TRBJ1-2 - TRBV6-5 ASSPDREQYGYT
TRBJ2-1 - TRBV7-9 ASSSGWTPYNEQF
TRBJ2-1 - TRBV5-1 ASSLASGAYNEQF
TRBJ1-2 few TRBV6-6 ASSPGRGGYT
TRBJ2-7 - TRBV4-2 ASSQDFRQTYEQY
TRBJ1-5 - TRBV29-1 SVKGDDYPQH
TRBJ1-1 - TRBV12-5 ASGLAGSNTEAF
TRBJ2-5 - TRBV10-3 ATGQGVSGETQY
TRBJ1-4 - TRBV7-2 ASSARQGRDEKLF
TRBJ2-3 - TRBV11-2 ASSLVGGTDTQY
TRBJ2-7 - TRBV9 ASSVRGQGGEQY
TRBJ2-5 - TRBV9 ASSVGAGGAWSQETQY
TRBJ2-1 - TRBV30 AWIKGSSAYNEQF
TRBJ1-5 - TRBV7-9 ASSLGAQGSFPFNQPQH
TRBJ2-1 - TRBV9 ASSPTTSGVEQF
TRBJ1-2 - TRBV10-3 AIRQEPYGYT
TRBJ2-7 - TRBV28 ASLAGSSYEQY
TRBJ1-2 - TRBV4-1 ASSQDRTANYGYT
TRBJ2-7 - TRBV13 ASSGKRSYEQY
TRBJ1-5 once TRBV7-9 ASSLVEQPQH
TRBJ2-1 - TRBV11-3 ASSVDRVNEQF
TRBJ1-1 few TRBV6-4 ASSEELNTEAF
TRBJ2-2 - TRBV5-1 ASSTVPGLAGGRLAGELF
TRBJ2-5 - TRBV11-2 ASSLGLAGETQY
TRBJ1-4 - TRBV18 ASSPRTGGNEKLF
TRBJ1-1 once TRBV27 ATAKESNTEAF
TRBJ1-3 - TRBV9 ASSVATRGAGNTIY
TRBJ2-2 - TRBV9 ASSVAGAGTSGDTNTGELF
TRBJ2-7 - TRBV7-2 ASSLVGQSYEQY
TRBJ2-5 - TRBV5-1 ASSLGPSGGQETQY